This T cell receptor (beta chain) was sequenced during a study of shared clonotypes between healthy human individuals. As for the study in general: Researchers assigned three CD4 naive, three CD4 memory, two CD8 naive and one CD8 memory plate to each donor.

The table lists this clone with a few counts. Method: immunoSEQ multiplex PCR; TCRdb's copy keeps in-frame clones and lacks some. Here the sample spans 1 million to 1.2 million clones, 77% being singletons. The CDR3 covers 14 residues. The V and J ends lost 4 bases and 3 bases respectively, with 10 bases between them. Germline values: CDR1 SEHNR, CDR2 FQNEAQ (reference sequence). Material for sequencing was memory CD4+ T cells from PBMCs. As to subset: CD45RA-negative fraction. The source of this sequence is a man aged 18 to 30 in good health. Some clones in this sample may be carry-over from other donors' samples. The V call is TRBV7-9, the J call TRBJ1-5; tentatively, D is TRBD1 (6 bases). The CDR3 is CASSSQGINQPQHF. CDR3 DNA: TGTGCCAGCAGCTCTCAGGGGATCAATCAGCCCCAGCATTTT.